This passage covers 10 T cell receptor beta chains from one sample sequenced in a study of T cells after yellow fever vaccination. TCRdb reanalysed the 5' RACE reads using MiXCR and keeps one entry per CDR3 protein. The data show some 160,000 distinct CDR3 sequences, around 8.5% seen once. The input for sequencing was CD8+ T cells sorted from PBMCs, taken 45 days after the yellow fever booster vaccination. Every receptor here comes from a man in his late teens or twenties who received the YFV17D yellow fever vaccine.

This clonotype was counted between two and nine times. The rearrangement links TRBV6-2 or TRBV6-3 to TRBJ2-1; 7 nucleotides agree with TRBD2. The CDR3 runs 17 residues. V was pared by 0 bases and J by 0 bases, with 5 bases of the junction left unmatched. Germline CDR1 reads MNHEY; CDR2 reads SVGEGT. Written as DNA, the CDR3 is TGTGCCAGCAGTTACTCGACAACGGGGGGCTCCTACAATGAGCAGTTCTTC. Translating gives CASSYSTTGGSYNEQFF.

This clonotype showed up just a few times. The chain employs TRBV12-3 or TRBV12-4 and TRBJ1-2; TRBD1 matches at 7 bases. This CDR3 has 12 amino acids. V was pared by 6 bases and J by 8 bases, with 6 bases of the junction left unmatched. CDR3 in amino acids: CASSPGGLGYTF. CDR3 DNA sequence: TGTGCCAGCAGCCCAGGGGGGCTAGGCTACACCTTC.

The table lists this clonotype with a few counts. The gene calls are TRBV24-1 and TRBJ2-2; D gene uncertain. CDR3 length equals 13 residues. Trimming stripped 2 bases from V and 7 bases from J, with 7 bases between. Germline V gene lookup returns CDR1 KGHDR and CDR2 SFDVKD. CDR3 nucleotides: TGTGCCACCAGTGATTCCGCCCACGGGGAGCTGTTTTTT. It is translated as CATSDSAHGELFF.

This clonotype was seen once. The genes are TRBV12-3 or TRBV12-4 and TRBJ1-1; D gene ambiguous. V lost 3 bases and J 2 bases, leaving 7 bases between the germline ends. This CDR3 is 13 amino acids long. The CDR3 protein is CASSFNSNTEAFF. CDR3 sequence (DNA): TGTGCCAGCAGTTTTAACTCAAACACTGAAGCTTTCTTT.

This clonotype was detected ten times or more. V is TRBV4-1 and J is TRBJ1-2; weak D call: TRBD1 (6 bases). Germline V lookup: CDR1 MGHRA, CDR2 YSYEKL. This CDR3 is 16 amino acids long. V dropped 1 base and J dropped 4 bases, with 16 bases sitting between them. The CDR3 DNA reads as TGCGCCAGCAGCCAAGGGGGGCCAGGGCTGGGCTATGGCTACACCTTC. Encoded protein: CASSQGGPGLGYGYTF.

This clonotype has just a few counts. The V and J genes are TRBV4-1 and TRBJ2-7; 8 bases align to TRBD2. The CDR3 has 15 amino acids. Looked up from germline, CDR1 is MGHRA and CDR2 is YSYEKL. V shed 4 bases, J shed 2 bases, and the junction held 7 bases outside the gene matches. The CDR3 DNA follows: TGCGCCAGCAGCCCCGGGGGGGGGCCTACCTACGAGCAGTACTTC. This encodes CASSPGGGPTYEQYF.

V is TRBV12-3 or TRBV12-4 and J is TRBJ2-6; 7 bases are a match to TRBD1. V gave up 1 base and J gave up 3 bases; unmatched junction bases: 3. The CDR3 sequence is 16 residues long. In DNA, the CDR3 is TGTGCCAGCAGTTTAGAGACAGGGTTTGGGGCCAACGTCCTGACTTTC. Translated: CASSLETGFGANVLTF.

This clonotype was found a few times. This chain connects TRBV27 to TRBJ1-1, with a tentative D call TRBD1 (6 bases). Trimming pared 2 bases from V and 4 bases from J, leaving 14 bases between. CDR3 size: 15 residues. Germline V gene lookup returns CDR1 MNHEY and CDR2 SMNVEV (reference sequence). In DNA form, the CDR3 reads TGTGCCAGCAGTTTAATGGCGGGGGCGAGCACTGAAGCTTTCTTT. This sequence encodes CASSLMAGASTEAFF.

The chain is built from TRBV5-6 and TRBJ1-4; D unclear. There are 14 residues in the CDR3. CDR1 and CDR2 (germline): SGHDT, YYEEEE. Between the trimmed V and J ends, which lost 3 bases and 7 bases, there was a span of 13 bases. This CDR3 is CASSSEVGSEKLFF. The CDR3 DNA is TGTGCCAGCAGCTCCGAGGTAGGGAGTGAAAAACTGTTTTTT.

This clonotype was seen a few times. The CDR3 region is CASSLGQGTRDEQYF. For the CDR3, the DNA is TGTGCCAGCAGCTTAGGCCAGGGGACTCGGGACGAGCAGTACTTC. This rearrangement joins TRBV7-6 to TRBJ2-7, with D perhaps assigned TRBD1 or TRBD2 (6 bases each). The V gene lost 1 base and the J gene lost 5 bases, with 15 bases spanning the gap. Germline assignment: CDR1 SGHVS and CDR2 FNYEAQ. The CDR3 length is 15 residues.